This T cell receptor beta chain comes out of a study of T cells after yellow fever vaccination. The overall study: Low-cell-number fractions were prepared with SMART-Seq v4 Ultra Low Input.

The study made its TCR cDNA through 5'RACE template switching. That step introduced a universal primer site along with UMIs. In TCRdb, the 5' RACE reads were re-called with MiXCR into one record per CDR3 protein. Here the sample spans hundreds of thousands of distinct CDR3 sequences, 3.6% being singletons. Whole-study results and caveats: Though weaker, the secondary response peaked faster, on day 5 versus 15.

As for this clonotype: Its target is unknown.

From germline, CDR1 is MNHNY and CDR2 SVGAGI (reference sequence). The CDR3 length is 11 residues. V lost 5 bases and J lost 6, with 8 bases in between. The sample in question was PBMCs, obtained on the day of the yellow fever booster vaccination. The receptor was derived from a man aged 18 to 29 who received the YFV17D yellow fever vaccine. V gene TRBV6-6 combines with J gene TRBJ2-7, with unresolved D. CDR3 bases: TGTGCCAGCAGTACATGGGGCGAGCAGTACTTC. The encoded protein is CASSTWGEQYF.